These 28 T cell receptor beta chains share one sample of origin, sequenced in a study of tumor and adjacent non-tumor tissue in lung cancer. The library came from three nested PCR rounds adapted from ARM-PCR protocols. TCRdb used MiXCR to reprocess the multiplex PCR reads, holding one entry per CDR3 protein. The sample gives fewer than 120,000 distinct CDR3 sequences, about 80% of which show up once; approximately 24% is in the top ten. RNA was extracted from bulk tissue without any cell sorting. The sample comprised lung tumor tissue. These TCRs come from a man aged 65-85 years with non-small cell lung cancer.

To note about this clonotype: A read error may be the cause here, since a much bigger clone is one base away. The chain joins TRBV7-9 to TRBJ1-4; maybe TRBD1 (5 bases). CDR3 length: 12 residues. V lost 5 bases to trimming and J lost 4 bases, with 5 bases between them. Germline loops: CDR1 SEHNR, CDR2 FQNEAQ (reference sequence). In DNA, the CDR3 is TGTGCCAGCAGCAGGGGTAATGAAAAACTGTTTTTT. Protein sequence: CASSRGNEKLFF.

For this clonotype: One end of the junction does not line up with germline, which may come from a read error. The chain combines TRBV7-2 with TRBJ2-7; D is unresolved. The CDR3 spans 12 residues. Looked up from germline, CDR1 is SGHTA and CDR2 is FQGNSA. DNA for the CDR3: TGTGCCAGGAGCTTCGGCAGCTACGAACAGTACTTC. This encodes CARSFGSYEQYF.

Written as DNA, the CDR3 is TGTGCCAGGAGCGTGGGACAGGCGCTCGGGAACACTGAAGCTTTCTTT. The encoded protein is CARSVGQALGNTEAFF. The chain combines TRBV5-4 with TRBJ1-1, with 8 positions matching TRBD1. Germline assignment: CDR1 SGHNT and CDR2 YYREEE (reference sequence). CDR3 length: 16 residues. J lost 1 base, V lost 8 bases, and 13 bases had no gene match.

The CDR3 sequence is CASSFWGGGEVGSYDRYF. CDR3 nucleotides: TGTGCCAGCAGTTTTTGGGGGGGGGGGGAGGTCGGGTCCTACGACCGGTACTTC. J is TRBJ2-7 and V is TRBV12-3 or TRBV12-4, with 7 nucleotides matching TRBD2. The CDR3 runs 18 residues. Unmatched junction bases numbered 26, after V lost 3 bases and J lost 12 bases.

The chain links TRBV6-1 to TRBJ2-7; perhaps TRBD1 as D (5 bases). Germline-derived CDR1 and CDR2 are MNHNS and SASEGT. The CDR3 sequence is 15 residues long. V dropped 7 bases and J dropped 7 bases, with 23 bases sitting between them. In DNA form, the CDR3 reads TGTGCCAGCACGACGGCATCTGACAGCTACAAGGAGCAGTACTTC. It translates to CASTTASDSYKEQYF.

To note about this clonotype: A much larger clone differs from this one at a single base, so this may be a read error. V and J are TRBV7-3 and TRBJ2-2; 7 nucleotides line up with TRBD1. Per the germline V gene, CDR1 is SGHTA and CDR2 is FQGTGA. The CDR3 extends over 15 amino acids. The CDR3 bases are TGTGCCAGCAGCCCAACAGGGGACCTTACCGGGGAGCCGTTTTTT. Protein: CASSPTGDLTGEPFF.

This clonotype was observed a single time. The J gene is TRBJ1-2, the V gene TRBV20-1; D might be TRBD1 (5 bases). The CDR3 totals 11 residues. Germline V gives CDR1 DFQATT, CDR2 SNEGSKA (reference sequence). The V end lost 8 bases, the J end lost 8 bases, and 15 bases lay between the germline ends. CDR3 nucleotides: TGCAGTCCTGAGGGGTTTTCAGGCTACACCTTC. It is translated as CSPEGFSGYTF.

In its sample, this clonotype was seen once. This chain links TRBV10-3 with TRBJ2-3, with D possibly TRBD1 on 6 matching bases. The J call is doubtful: the DNA matches TRBJ1-5 better. The CDR3 has 13 amino acids. CDR1 is ENHRY and CDR2 is SYGVKD in the germline V gene. The CDR3 protein is CAISEGDTDTQHF. CDR3 in DNA: TGTGCCATCAGTGAAGGGGACACTGATACGCAGCATTTT.

On this clonotype itself: At one end, the junction sequence differs from germline, possibly due to a read error. The chain couples TRBV10-3 to TRBJ2-7, with D perhaps TRBD2 (5 bases). Germline assignment: CDR1 ENHRY and CDR2 SYGVKD. The CDR3 consists of 15 residues. The CDR3 sequence is CAISGGVLRSYEQCF. DNA of the CDR3: TGTGCCATCAGTGGGGGAGTCCTAAGGTCCTACGAGCAGTGCTTC.

This clonotype was found a few times. This may be a read error: a much more frequent sequence differs by one nucleotide. This CDR3 is CASSASYSGSIEAFF. The CDR3 DNA sequence: TGTGCCAGCAGTGCTTCATACAGCGGTTCGATTGAAGCTTTCTTT. The chain couples TRBV2 to TRBJ1-1, with D unresolved. The V and J ends lost 4 bases and 7 bases respectively, with 19 bases between them. CDR1 and CDR2 (germline): SNHLY, FYNNEI. This CDR3 has 15 residues.

Concerning this clonotype itself: One end of the junction varies from germline; a read error may be responsible. In DNA form, the CDR3 reads TGTGTCAGCAACCCGGACATCACGAACACTGAAGCTCTCTTT. This gives the protein CVSNPDITNTEALF. V gene TRBV5-5 combines with J gene TRBJ1-1, with a possible D match to TRBD1 (5 bases). The CDR3 runs to 14 residues. Germline values: CDR1 SGHKS, CDR2 YYEKEE (reference sequence).

This clonotype came up once. The CDR3 carries no conserved terminal phenylalanine or tryptophan, so it likely arises from a read error. It is unclear where the CDR3 begins or ends on the DNA, so no DNA is shown, and the CDR3 is as TCRdb lists it. This rearrangement joins TRBV11-2 to TRBJ2-3; the table assigns TRBD2, which was not confirmed against the DNA. The CDR3 is 17 amino acids in total, end residues counted. Germline lookup yields CDR1 SGHAT and CDR2 FQNNGV. CDR3 residues: CASSPRLAGGHRDTQYS.

Of note for this clonotype: A read error is possible here, since a much larger clone lies one base away. The chain carries TRBV7-3 and TRBJ2-1; 12 positions match TRBD2. This CDR3 comprises 15 residues. CDR1 and CDR2 from the germline V gene are SGHTA and FQGTGA. The CDR3 coding sequence is TGTCCCAGCAGCTTAAGGCTAGCGGGGGGGGATGAGCAGTTCTTC. Protein product: CPSSLRLAGGDEQFF.

This clonotype was recorded at least ten times. The chain couples TRBV28 to TRBJ1-5; D remains unclear. The CDR3 extends over 12 amino acids. Deletions cut 10 bases from V and 5 bases from J, with 12 bases between. CDR1 is MDHEN, CDR2 SYDVKM, per germline. Here the CDR3 reads CAIKKGYQPQHF. In DNA, the CDR3 is TGTGCCATCAAAAAAGGGTATCAGCCCCAGCATTTT.

This clonotype occurred once. The chain carries TRBV6-1 and TRBJ1-1, with D uncertain. CDR3 length: 15 residues. In germline, CDR1 is MNHNS, CDR2 SASEGT. The CDR3 coding sequence is TGTAGCAGCACCCAATGGGGAGAGGGTCGTTCTGAAGCTTTCTTT. Residues: CSSTQWGEGRSEAFF.

As for this clonotype: The final CDR3 position lacks the conserved phenylalanine or tryptophan, pointing to a likely read error. The chain employs TRBV29-1 and TRBJ2-7, with TRBD1 identical over 9 bases. This CDR3 is 14 amino acids long. With V trimmed by 0 bases and J by 6 bases, 6 bases remained unmatched. Germline lookup yields CDR1 SQVTM and CDR2 ANQGSEA. CDR3 bases: TGCAGCGTTGAAGATCGGCTGACAGGGGGCGAGCAGTACTTG. Its protein is CSVEDRLTGGEQYL.

The V gene is TRBV29-1, the J gene TRBJ2-1; TRBD2 matches 12 bases. V shed 6 bases and J 3 bases; nucleotides not matched to a gene: 9. Germline loops: CDR1 SQVTM, CDR2 ANQGSEA. The CDR3 loop spans 16 amino acids. The CDR3 DNA sequence: TGCAGCGTCCGGGCTAGCGGGAGGGATTTCTACAATGAGCAGTTCTTC. Its translation is CSVRASGRDFYNEQFF.

This chain joins TRBV6-1 and TRBJ1-2; D is uncertain. With 3 bases removed from V and 13 bases from J, the gap between germline ends came to 15 bases. The V gene's germline CDR1 is MNHNS and CDR2 SASEGT. The CDR3 is 12 amino acids. In DNA form, the CDR3 reads TGTGCCAGCAGTGACCGTTTCTATGACTTCACCTTC. This encodes CASSDRFYDFTF.

J is TRBJ2-5 and V is TRBV5-4, with 7 bases matching TRBD2. The ends lost 3 bases at V and 0 bases at J; junction bases unmatched: 5. CDR3 size: 15 residues. In germline, CDR1 is SGHNT, CDR2 YYREEE (reference sequence). DNA of the CDR3: TGTGCCAGCAGCTGGCGGGGGAGAGACCAAGAGACCCAGTACTTC. Its translation is CASSWRGRDQETQYF.

For this clonotype: At one boundary the junction diverges from the germline segment, which might be a read error. The V and J genes are TRBV28 and TRBJ2-3; 7 nucleotides align to TRBD1. CDR3 size: 18 residues. Germline V lookup: CDR1 MDHEN, CDR2 SYDVKM. The CDR3: CVSSSLSLTGSVRDTQYF. The CDR3 DNA follows: TGTGTCAGCAGTTCCCTCAGCCTGACAGGGAGTGTGAGAGATACGCAGTATTTT.

Regarding this clonotype: An end of the junction does not agree with germline; a read error may underlie this. The chain employs TRBV10-3 and TRBJ1-6; possible D gene TRBD1, 6 bases. CDR1 is ENHRY, CDR2 SYGVKD, per germline. This CDR3 is 16 amino acids long. The CDR3 DNA reads as TGTGCCACTGCACCCTTTAACAGGGATAATAATTCACCCCTCGACTTT. It is translated as CATAPFNRDNNSPLDF.

About this clonotype: Germline and junction disagree at one end, which may indicate a read error. The V gene is TRBV6-5, the J gene TRBJ2-3; D is tentatively TRBD1 or TRBD2 (5 bases each). Germline V CDR1 and CDR2: MNHEY, SVGAGI. The CDR3 runs to 13 residues. CDR3 coding DNA: TGTGCGAGCAGAAGGGACGGTAAAGATACGCAGTATTTT. Its translation: CASRRDGKDTQYF.

The genes are TRBV29-1 and TRBJ2-5, with TRBD2 as a possible D gene (6 bases). V lost 6 bases to trimming and J lost 5 bases, with 22 bases between them. CDR1 SQVTM and CDR2 ANQGSEA come from the germline V gene. The CDR3 has 15 residues. The CDR3 nucleotides read TGCAGCGTGGATGGACTATCGGGGGATAAGGAGACCCAGTACTTC. Its protein is CSVDGLSGDKETQYF.

In the case of this clonotype: Since a much larger clone is just one base distant, this may be a read error. This rearrangement joins TRBV20-1 to TRBJ1-2, with D possibly being TRBD1 (5 bases). CDR1 is DFQATT, CDR2 SNEGSKA, per germline (reference sequence). The CDR3 is 11 residues long. The CDR3 spells CRVGGDYGYTF. The CDR3 DNA reads as TGCAGGGTCGGGGGGGACTATGGCTACACCTTC.

As concerns this clonotype: Sequence at one end of the junction differs from germline and may be a read error. V is TRBV2 and J is TRBJ1-6; no firm D call. CDR1 SNHLY and CDR2 FYNNEI come from the germline V gene. This CDR3 is 13 amino acids long. The CDR3: CASCIRFNSPPHF. The CDR3, as DNA: TGTGCCAGCTGCATACGGTTCAATTCACCCCCCCACTTT.

About this clonotype itself: At one end, the junction sequence differs from germline, possibly due to a read error. The CDR3, as DNA: TGTGCCAGCAGTCGGCTAGCGGGAGTAGAGAGCCAGTACTTC. It is translated as CASSRLAGVESQYF. The chain couples TRBV6-5 to TRBJ2-5; 10 bases fit TRBD2. Germline V gene sequence: CDR1 MNHEY, CDR2 SVGAGI. The CDR3 runs to 14 residues.

Worth noting for this clonotype: Sequence at one end of the junction differs from germline and may be a read error. V is TRBV12-3 or TRBV12-4 and J is TRBJ2-1, with 7 bases identical to TRBD1. The CDR3 loop spans 15 amino acids. This CDR3 reads CASRPQGSSYNEQFF. The CDR3 DNA is TGCGCCAGCCGTCCACAGGGGAGCTCCTACAATGAGCAGTTCTTC.

This rearrangement joins TRBV24-1 to TRBJ1-4; D possibly corresponds to TRBD1 (5 bases). Germline V gives CDR1 KGHDR, CDR2 SFDVKD. This CDR3 contains 19 residues. V lost 3 bases and J 3 bases, leaving 22 bases between the germline ends. CDR3: CATSDVPEGPVRANEKLFF. The DNA for the CDR3 is TGTGCCACCAGTGATGTCCCGGAGGGACCAGTGAGGGCTAATGAAAAACTGTTTTTT.